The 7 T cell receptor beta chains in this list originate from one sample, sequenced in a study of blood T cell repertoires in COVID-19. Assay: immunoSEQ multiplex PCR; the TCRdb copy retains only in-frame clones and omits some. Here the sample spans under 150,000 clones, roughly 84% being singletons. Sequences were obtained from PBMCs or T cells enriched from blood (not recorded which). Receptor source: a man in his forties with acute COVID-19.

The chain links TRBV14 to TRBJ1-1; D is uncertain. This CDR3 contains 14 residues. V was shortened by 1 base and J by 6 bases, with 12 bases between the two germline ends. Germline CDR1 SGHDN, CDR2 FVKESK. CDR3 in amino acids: CASSQASMVAEAFF. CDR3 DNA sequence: TGTGCCAGCAGCCAAGCCTCTATGGTTGCTGAAGCTTTCTTT.

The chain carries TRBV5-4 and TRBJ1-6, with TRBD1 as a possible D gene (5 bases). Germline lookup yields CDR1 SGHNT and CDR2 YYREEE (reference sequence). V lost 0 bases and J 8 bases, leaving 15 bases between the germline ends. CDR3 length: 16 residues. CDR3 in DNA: TGTGCCAGCAGCTTGGAGTGGGGCCGAGGTGATTCACCCCTCCACTTT. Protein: CASSLEWGRGDSPLHF.

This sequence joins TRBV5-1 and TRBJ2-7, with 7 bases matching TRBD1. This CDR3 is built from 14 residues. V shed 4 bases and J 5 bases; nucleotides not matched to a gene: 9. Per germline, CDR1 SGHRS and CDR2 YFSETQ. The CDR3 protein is CASSPRDRGHEQYF. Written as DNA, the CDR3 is TGCGCCAGCAGCCCCCGGGACAGAGGACACGAGCAGTACTTC.

As DNA, the CDR3 is TGCGCCAGCAGCCACGGGACAGTCAATTCACCCCTCCACTTT. Translated: CASSHGTVNSPLHF. The chain is built from TRBV4-3 and TRBJ1-6, with 7 bases that match TRBD1. The CDR3 loop spans 14 amino acids. Unmatched junction bases numbered 3, after V lost 3 bases and J lost 7 bases. Germline-derived CDR1 and CDR2 are LGHNA and YSLEER.

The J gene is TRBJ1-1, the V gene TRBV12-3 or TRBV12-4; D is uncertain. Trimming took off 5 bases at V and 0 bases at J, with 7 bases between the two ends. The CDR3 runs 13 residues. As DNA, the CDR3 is TGTGCCAGCAGTGCGTCCATGAACACTGAAGCTTTCTTT. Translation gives CASSASMNTEAFF.

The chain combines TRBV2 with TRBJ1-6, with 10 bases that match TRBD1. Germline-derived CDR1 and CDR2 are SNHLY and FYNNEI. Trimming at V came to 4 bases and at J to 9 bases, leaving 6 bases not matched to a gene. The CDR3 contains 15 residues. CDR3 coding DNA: TGTGCCAGCAGTGTAGGGACAGGGGATGGTTCACCCCTCCACTTT. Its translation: CASSVGTGDGSPLHF.

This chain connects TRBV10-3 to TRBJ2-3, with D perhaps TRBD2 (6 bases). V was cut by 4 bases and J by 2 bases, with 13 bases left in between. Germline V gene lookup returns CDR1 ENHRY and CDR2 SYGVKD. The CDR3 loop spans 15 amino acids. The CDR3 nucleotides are TGTGCCATCAGTGTGGGGGACTTACTCACAGATACGCAGTATTTT. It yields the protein CAISVGDLLTDTQYF.